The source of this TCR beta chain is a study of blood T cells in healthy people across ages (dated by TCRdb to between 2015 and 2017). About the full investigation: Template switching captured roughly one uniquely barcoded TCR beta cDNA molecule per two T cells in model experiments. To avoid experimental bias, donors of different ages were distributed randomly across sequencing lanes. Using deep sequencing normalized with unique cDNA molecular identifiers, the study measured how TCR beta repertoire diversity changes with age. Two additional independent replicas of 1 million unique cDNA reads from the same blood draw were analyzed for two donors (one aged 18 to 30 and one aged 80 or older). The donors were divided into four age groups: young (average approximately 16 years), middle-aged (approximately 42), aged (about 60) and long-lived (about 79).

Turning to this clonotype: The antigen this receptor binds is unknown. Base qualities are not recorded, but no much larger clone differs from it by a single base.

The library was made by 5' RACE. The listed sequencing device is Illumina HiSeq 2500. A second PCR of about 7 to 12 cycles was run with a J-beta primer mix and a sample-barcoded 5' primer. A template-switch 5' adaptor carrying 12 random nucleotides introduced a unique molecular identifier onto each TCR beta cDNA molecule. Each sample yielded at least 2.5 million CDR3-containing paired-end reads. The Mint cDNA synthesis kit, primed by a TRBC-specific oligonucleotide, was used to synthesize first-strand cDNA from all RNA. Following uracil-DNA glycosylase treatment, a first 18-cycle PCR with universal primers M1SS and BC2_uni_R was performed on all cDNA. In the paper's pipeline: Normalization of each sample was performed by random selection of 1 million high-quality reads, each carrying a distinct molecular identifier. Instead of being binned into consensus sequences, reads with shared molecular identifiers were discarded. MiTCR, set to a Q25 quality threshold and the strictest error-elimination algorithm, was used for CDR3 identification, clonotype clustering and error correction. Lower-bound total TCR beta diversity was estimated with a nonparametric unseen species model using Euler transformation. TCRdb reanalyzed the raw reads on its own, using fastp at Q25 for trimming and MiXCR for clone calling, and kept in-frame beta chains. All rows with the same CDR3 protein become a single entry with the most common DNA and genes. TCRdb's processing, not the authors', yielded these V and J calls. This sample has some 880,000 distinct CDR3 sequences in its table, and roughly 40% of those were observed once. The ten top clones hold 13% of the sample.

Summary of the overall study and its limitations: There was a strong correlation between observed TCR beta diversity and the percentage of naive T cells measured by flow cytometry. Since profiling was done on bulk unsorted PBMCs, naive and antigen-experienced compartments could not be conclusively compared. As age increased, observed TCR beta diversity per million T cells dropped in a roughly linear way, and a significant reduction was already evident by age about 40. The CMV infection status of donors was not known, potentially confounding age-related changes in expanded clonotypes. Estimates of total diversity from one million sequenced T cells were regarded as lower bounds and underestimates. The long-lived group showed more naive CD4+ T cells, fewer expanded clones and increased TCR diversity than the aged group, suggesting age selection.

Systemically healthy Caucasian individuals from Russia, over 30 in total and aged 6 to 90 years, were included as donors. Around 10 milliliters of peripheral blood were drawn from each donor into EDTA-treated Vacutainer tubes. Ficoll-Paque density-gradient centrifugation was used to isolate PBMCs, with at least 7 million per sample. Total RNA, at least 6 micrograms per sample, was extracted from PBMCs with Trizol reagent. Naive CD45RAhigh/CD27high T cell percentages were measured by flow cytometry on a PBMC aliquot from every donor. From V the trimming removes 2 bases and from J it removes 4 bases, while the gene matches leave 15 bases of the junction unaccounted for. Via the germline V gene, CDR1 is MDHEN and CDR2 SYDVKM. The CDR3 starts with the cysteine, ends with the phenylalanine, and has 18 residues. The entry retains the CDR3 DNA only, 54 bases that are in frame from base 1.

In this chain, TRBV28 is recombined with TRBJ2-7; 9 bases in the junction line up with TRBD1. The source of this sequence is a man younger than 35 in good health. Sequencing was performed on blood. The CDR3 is CASSLTPLRTGDGYEQYF. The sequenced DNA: TGTGCCAGCAGTTTAACCCCCCTCAGGACAGGGGATGGGTACGAGCAGTACTTC.